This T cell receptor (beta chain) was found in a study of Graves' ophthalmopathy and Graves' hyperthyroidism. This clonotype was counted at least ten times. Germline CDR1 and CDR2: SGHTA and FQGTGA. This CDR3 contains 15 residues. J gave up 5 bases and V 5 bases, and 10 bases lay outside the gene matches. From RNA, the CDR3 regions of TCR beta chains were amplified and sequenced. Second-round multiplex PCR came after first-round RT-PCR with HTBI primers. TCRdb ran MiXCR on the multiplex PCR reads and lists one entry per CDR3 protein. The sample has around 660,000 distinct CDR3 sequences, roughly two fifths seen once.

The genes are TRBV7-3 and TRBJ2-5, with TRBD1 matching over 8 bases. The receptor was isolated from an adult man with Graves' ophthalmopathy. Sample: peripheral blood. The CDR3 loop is CASSPGQGGAETQYF. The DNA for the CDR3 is TGTGCCAGCAGCCCTGGACAGGGTGGAGCGGAGACCCAGTACTTC.